The 28 T cell receptor beta chains listed next were all sequenced from one sample in a study of CD8 T cells in Susac syndrome (dated by TCRdb to between 2018 and 2020). Libraries were built with the immunoSEQ multiplex PCR assay. RNA was extracted using the RNeasy kit, and about 0.45 to 1 ug of the RNA was reverse transcribed with random hexamers. In-frame beta chains were kept once TCRdb had trimmed the public reads at Q25 with fastp and called clones with MiXCR. For every CDR3 protein sequence, its rows merge into one entry that carries the most common genes and DNA. Across this sample there are tens of thousands of distinct CDR3 sequences, with around 94% seen only once. The ten largest clones add up to approximately 0.9% of the sample. The sequenced material came from CD8+ T cells from PBMCs. The receptors shown here come from a human donor with Susac syndrome.

V is TRBV24-1 and J is TRBJ2-1; D is possibly TRBD1 (7 bases). The CDR3 loop spans 17 amino acids. Germline values: CDR1 KGHDR, CDR2 SFDVKD. V was clipped by 3 bases and J by 5 bases, with 19 bases between them. The CDR3 region has the DNA TGTGCCACCAGTGATAGTATGACAGGGACTCACCACAATGAGCAGTTCTTC. This gives the protein CATSDSMTGTHHNEQFF.

The chain uses TRBV29-1 and TRBJ2-6; possibly TRBD1 for D (5 bases). CDR3 length: 15 amino acids. Germline-derived CDR1 and CDR2 are SQVTM and ANQGSEA. Trimming left V 0 bases short and J 4 bases short, with 10 bases between. In nucleotides, the CDR3 is TGCAGCGTTGAAGAACAGGCTCAAGGGGCCAACGTCCTGACTTTC. It specifies CSVEEQAQGANVLTF.

The chain combines TRBV15 with TRBJ2-5, with D perhaps matching TRBD2 (5 bases). This CDR3 has 14 amino acids. V was clipped by 5 bases and J by 6 bases, with 16 bases between them. Germline-derived CDR1 and CDR2 are LNHNV and YYDKDF (reference sequence). In DNA, the CDR3 is TGTGCCACCAGCGAAGTTAATCAGCGGAAGACCCAGTACTTC. This codes for CATSEVNQRKTQYF.

This clonotype was observed a single time. The V gene is TRBV7-9, the J gene TRBJ2-5; D assignment may be TRBD1 or TRBD2 (6 bases each). Trimming pared 1 base from V and 7 bases from J, leaving 10 bases between. The CDR3 has 13 amino acids. Germline V lookup: CDR1 SEHNR, CDR2 FQNEAQ (reference sequence). The CDR3 coding sequence is TGTGCCAGCAGCTTAGAACAGGGAGGGACCCAGTACTTC. Protein sequence: CASSLEQGGTQYF.

This clonotype was picked up a small number of times. V gene TRBV12-3 or TRBV12-4 combines with J gene TRBJ1-1; 7 positions match TRBD1. V lost 8 bases to trimming and J lost 0 bases; unmatched junction nucleotides: 6. The length of the CDR3 is 14 residues. The CDR3 nucleotides are TGTGCCAGCTCCCCCGGGACAGTGAACACTGAAGCTTTCTTT. Encoded protein: CASSPGTVNTEAFF.

The chain has TRBV5-1 and TRBJ2-5; weak D call: TRBD2 (7 bases). Germline V gene lookup returns CDR1 SGHRS and CDR2 YFSETQ. V was pared by 0 bases and J by 0 bases, with 9 bases between. The CDR3 is 15 residues long. CDR3: CASSLEGGYQETQYF. The CDR3 DNA reads TGCGCCAGCAGCTTGGAGGGGGGGTACCAAGAGACCCAGTACTTC.

Only one count was recorded for this clonotype. V gene TRBV18 combines with J gene TRBJ2-3; D is perhaps TRBD1 or TRBD2 (6 bases each). The germline V and J ends were trimmed by 6 bases and 6 bases, with 22 bases remaining between them. CDR1 and CDR2 from the germline V gene are KGHSH and LQKENI. The CDR3 is 16 amino acids. This CDR3 reads CASSSKGGTAVDTQYF. The CDR3 DNA reads TGTGCCAGCTCGTCAAAGGGGGGCACAGCAGTGGATACGCAGTATTTT.

The V gene is TRBV29-1, the J gene TRBJ1-2; weak D call: TRBD1 (5 bases). Germline CDR1 and CDR2: SQVTM and ANQGSEA. This CDR3 has 14 amino acids. Trimming took 6 bases from V and 2 from J, leaving 16 bases between them. Here the CDR3 reads CSVRTGPGNYGYTF. The CDR3 region has the DNA TGCAGCGTCCGTACGGGGCCAGGGAACTATGGCTACACCTTC.

The chain is built from TRBV12-3 or TRBV12-4 and TRBJ2-1; 9 bases fit TRBD2. The CDR3 consists of 16 residues. J gave up 3 bases and V 4 bases, and 7 bases lay outside the gene matches. CDR3 bases: TGTGCCAGCAGTTCCTCCGGGACTAGCAGCTACAATGAGCAGTTCTTC. The encoded protein is CASSSSGTSSYNEQFF.

The chain combines TRBV14 with TRBJ1-2, with D hard to call. CDR3 length: 13 residues. The V end was cut by 1 base, the J end by 7 bases, with 10 bases between. Germline V gene sequence: CDR1 SGHDN, CDR2 FVKESK. The CDR3 nucleotides read TGTGCCAGCAGCCAAGTTTGGGAGACTGGCTACACCTTC. It codes for CASSQVWETGYTF.

The rearrangement links TRBV7-9 to TRBJ1-2; D is undetermined. Trimming cost V 2 bases and J 6 bases, with 7 bases left between them. Germline loops: CDR1 SEHNR, CDR2 FQNEAQ (reference sequence). The CDR3 runs to 12 residues. CDR3 nucleotide sequence: TGTGCCAGCAGCTTACGGTCTGATGGCTACACCTTC. Residues: CASSLRSDGYTF.

The V and J genes are TRBV12-3 or TRBV12-4 and TRBJ2-1; D remains ambiguous. The CDR3 is 12 amino acids. V was pared by 2 bases and J by 4 bases, with 3 bases between. The CDR3 nucleotides read TGTGCCAGCAGTTTAACGTACAATGAGCAGTTCTTC. This translates into CASSLTYNEQFF.

The chain joins TRBV5-6 to TRBJ1-1; D remains unclear. The germline gives CDR1 SGHDT, CDR2 YYEEEE. The CDR3 length is 12 residues. Between the trimmed V and J ends, which lost 3 bases and 7 bases, there was a span of 10 bases. The CDR3 coding sequence is TGTGCCAGCAGCTGGACGGAAAGTGAAGCTTTCTTT. Translated, it gives CASSWTESEAFF.

V usage is TRBV5-1 and J usage is TRBJ2-3, with 10 bases aligning to TRBD2. The CDR3 consists of 15 residues. V trimming: 5 bases; J trimming: 5 bases; junction bases outside the gene matches: 8. Germline V gene lookup returns CDR1 SGHRS and CDR2 YFSETQ. The CDR3 loop is CASSPLAGREDTQYF. The DNA of the CDR3 is TGCGCCAGCAGTCCACTAGCGGGAAGGGAAGATACGCAGTATTTT.

V gene TRBV12-3 or TRBV12-4 combines with J gene TRBJ2-5; D tentatively reads TRBD1 or TRBD2 (6 bases each). This CDR3 spans 12 amino acids. V shed 4 bases and J shed 8 bases, with 11 bases lying between them. This CDR3 reads CASSSEGGTQYF. CDR3 bases: TGTGCCAGCAGTTCCGAGGGGGGTACCCAGTACTTC.

The V gene is TRBV19, the J gene TRBJ2-1; D is unresolved. The CDR3 totals 12 residues. Trimming cost V 1 base and J 8 bases, with 6 bases left between them. Germline CDR1 and CDR2: LNHDA and SQIVND (reference sequence). The DNA of the CDR3 is TGTGCCAGTAGTATAGGTGGGGATGAGCAGTTCTTC. It is translated as CASSIGGDEQFF.

The chain uses TRBV19 and TRBJ1-5, with 9 positions matching TRBD1. Germline V gives CDR1 LNHDA, CDR2 SQIVND (reference sequence). This CDR3 has 14 residues. Losses at the gene ends were 5 bases for V and 6 bases for J; bases not matched to a gene: 5. CDR3 in amino acids: CASSYRGLAQPQHF. The CDR3 DNA follows: TGTGCCAGTAGTTACAGGGGGCTGGCTCAGCCCCAGCATTTT.

This rearrangement joins TRBV4-1 to TRBJ2-1; 11 nucleotides line up with TRBD2. The V gene end was trimmed by 1 base and the J gene end by 5 bases; junction bases not matched to a gene: 4. This CDR3 has 16 residues. Germline V CDR1 and CDR2: MGHRA, YSYEKL. CDR3 nucleotides: TGCGCCAGCAGCCAAGTGACTAGCGGGGAGGACAATGAGCAGTTCTTC. This gives the protein CASSQVTSGEDNEQFF.

The chain has TRBV20-1 and TRBJ2-1; no firm D call. The germline gives CDR1 DFQATT, CDR2 SNEGSKA (reference sequence). Deletions cut 2 bases from V and 4 bases from J, with 12 bases between. The CDR3 extends over 14 amino acids. Here the CDR3 reads CSARLLGGYNEQFF. As DNA, the CDR3 is TGCAGTGCTAGACTCCTTGGCGGATACAATGAGCAGTTCTTC.

The V call is TRBV20-1, the J call TRBJ2-1, with 9 nucleotides matching TRBD2. Germline V gives CDR1 DFQATT, CDR2 SNEGSKA (reference sequence). There are 14 residues in the CDR3. V shed 3 bases and J 7 bases; nucleotides not matched to a gene: 7. This CDR3 reads CSARGLAGTNEQFF. The CDR3 nucleotides are TGCAGTGCTAGGGGCCTAGCGGGAACAAATGAGCAGTTCTTC.

This rearrangement joins TRBV7-2 to TRBJ2-7; 10 bases match TRBD2. Germline V gives CDR1 SGHTA, CDR2 FQGNSA. The CDR3 is made up of 16 amino acids. With 7 bases clipped from V and 3 bases from J, the junction kept 12 bases outside the gene matches. The CDR3 reads CASTPIAGGILYEQYF. The CDR3 coding sequence is TGTGCCAGCACCCCAATAGCGGGGGGAATTCTCTACGAGCAGTACTTC. Filled out from reference TRBV7-2 and TRBJ2-7, the complete variable domain reads GAGVSQSPSNKVTEKGKDVELRCDPISGHTALYWYRQSLGQGLEFLIYFQGNSAPDKSGLPSDRFSAERTGGSVSTLTIQRTQQEDSAVYLCASTPIAGGILYEQYFGPGTRLTVT.

This rearrangement joins TRBV11-2 to TRBJ2-2, with no clear D. Trimming pared 0 bases from V and 5 bases from J, leaving 4 bases between. CDR3 length: 13 amino acids. Germline-derived CDR1 and CDR2 are SGHAT and FQNNGV. CDR3 protein: CASSLDGTGELFF. CDR3 nucleotides: TGTGCCAGCAGCTTAGATGGGACCGGGGAGCTGTTTTTT. The variable domain in full, with the rest retrieved from reference TRBV11-2 and TRBJ2-2, is EAGVAQSPRYKIIEKRQSVAFWCNPISGHATLYWYQQILGQGPKLLIQFQNNGVVDDSQLPKDRFSAERLKGVDSTLKIQPAKLEDSAVYLCASSLDGTGELFFGEGSRLTVL.

This chain joins TRBV4-2 and TRBJ1-1; D may be TRBD1 (5 bases). V was pared by 0 bases and J by 4 bases, with 15 bases between. CDR3 size: 16 residues. Germline CDR1 and CDR2: LGHNA and YNFKEQ. CDR3 amino acids: CASSQEGIGGSTEAFF. The DNA for the CDR3 is TGTGCCAGCAGCCAAGAGGGGATTGGGGGTAGCACTGAAGCTTTCTTT.

The chain has TRBV3-1 and TRBJ2-7; D perhaps matches TRBD1 (6 bases). Trimming pared 1 base from V and 2 bases from J, leaving 15 bases between. The CDR3 extends over 16 amino acids. The germline CDR1 and CDR2 sequences are LGHDT and YNNKEL (reference sequence). CDR3 nucleotide sequence: TGTGCCAGCAGCCAAGGGGCAGGGGCCATACCCTACGAGCAGTACTTC. The encoded protein is CASSQGAGAIPYEQYF.

The chain recombines TRBV12-3 or TRBV12-4 with TRBJ2-5, with a possible D match to TRBD1 (6 bases). The germline V and J ends were trimmed by 5 bases and 9 bases, with 10 bases remaining between them. The CDR3 covers 11 residues. The CDR3: CASSPQGPQYF. The CDR3 DNA is TGTGCCAGCAGTCCCCAGGGGCCCCAGTACTTC.

The count of this clonotype is one. The rearrangement joins TRBV15 to TRBJ1-6; D is unresolved. The CDR3 is 15 residues long. Germline V gene lookup returns CDR1 LNHNV and CDR2 YYDKDF (reference sequence). The V end was cut by 5 bases, the J end by 7 bases, with 15 bases between. This chain's CDR3 is CATSGGIEWNSPLHF. CDR3 bases: TGTGCCACCAGCGGCGGAATAGAGTGGAATTCACCCCTCCACTTT.

The chain recombines TRBV5-6 with TRBJ2-7, with D unclear. V was shortened by 0 bases and J by 3 bases, with 4 bases between the two germline ends. Per the germline V gene, CDR1 is SGHDT and CDR2 is YYEEEE. This CDR3 has 12 amino acids. The DNA of the CDR3 is TGTGCCAGCAGCTTGGAGGTCTACGAGCAGTACTTC. It yields the protein CASSLEVYEQYF.

CDR3 in amino acids: CASSKGGISTDTQYF. The CDR3 DNA reads as TGTGCCAGCAGCAAAGGGGGGATTTCGACAGATACGCAGTATTTT. V usage is TRBV7-9 and J usage is TRBJ2-3; D may match TRBD1 or TRBD2 (6 bases each). This CDR3 has 15 residues. CDR1 and CDR2 from the germline V gene are SEHNR and FQNEAQ (reference sequence). Trimming shortened V by 5 bases and J by 3 bases, and 15 bases separated the two germline ends.